This TCR beta chain was recovered during a study of T cell responses to AZD1222 COVID-19 vaccine. The CDR3 loop spans 10 amino acids. CDR1 and CDR2 from the germline V gene are MDHEN and SYDVKM. Trimming took off 6 bases at V and 4 bases at J, with 3 bases between the two ends. Produced via immunoSEQ multiplex PCR; TCRdb's table is partial and in-frame only. The sample yields 89,000 or so clones, approximately 83% seen once. Points from the study as a whole: The study reported that nearly half of spike-specific TCRs target unmutated variant regions. Clonal diversity was possibly underestimated, and white British individuals and females predominated among donors. Vaccine-associated CD4 TCRs ranged over spike, dominating at 160-218 and 743-854.

Points on this clone: Its specificity is not known.

The sequence was collected from an adult in good health. The chain recombines TRBV28 with TRBJ2-5; D gene uncertain. The sequenced sample was peripheral blood, obtained on day 0 of AZD1222 vaccination. The DNA of the CDR3 is TGTGCCAGCAGCTTAGAGACCCAGTACTTC. It specifies CASSLETQYF.